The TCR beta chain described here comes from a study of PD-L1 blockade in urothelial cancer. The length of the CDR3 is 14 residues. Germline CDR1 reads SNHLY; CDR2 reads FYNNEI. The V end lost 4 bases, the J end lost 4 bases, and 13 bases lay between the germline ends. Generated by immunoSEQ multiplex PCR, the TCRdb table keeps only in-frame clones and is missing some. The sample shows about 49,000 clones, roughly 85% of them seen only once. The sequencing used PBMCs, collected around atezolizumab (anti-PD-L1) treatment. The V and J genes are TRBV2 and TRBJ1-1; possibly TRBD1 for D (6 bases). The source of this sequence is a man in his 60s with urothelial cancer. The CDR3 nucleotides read TGTGCCAGCAGTGTCTCAGGGGTGGGCACTGAAGCTTTCTTT. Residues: CASSVSGVGTEAFF.